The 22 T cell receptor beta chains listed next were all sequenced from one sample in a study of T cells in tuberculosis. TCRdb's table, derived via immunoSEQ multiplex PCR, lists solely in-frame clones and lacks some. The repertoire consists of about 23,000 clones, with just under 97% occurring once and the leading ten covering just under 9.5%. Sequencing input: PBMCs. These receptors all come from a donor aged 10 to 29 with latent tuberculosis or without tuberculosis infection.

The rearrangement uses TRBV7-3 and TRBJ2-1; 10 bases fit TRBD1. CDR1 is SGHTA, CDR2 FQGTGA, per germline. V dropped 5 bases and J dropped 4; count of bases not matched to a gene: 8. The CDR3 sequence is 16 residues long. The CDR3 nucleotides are TGTGCCAGCAGCGGACCGGGGACAGGGGAATACAATGAGCAGTTCTTC. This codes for CASSGPGTGEYNEQFF.

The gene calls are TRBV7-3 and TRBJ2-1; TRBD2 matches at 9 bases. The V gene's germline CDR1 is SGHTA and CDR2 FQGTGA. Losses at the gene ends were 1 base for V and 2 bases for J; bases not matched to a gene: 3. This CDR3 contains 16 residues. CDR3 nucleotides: TGTGCCAGCAGCTTAATAGCGGGGGCCACCTACAATGAGCAGTTCTTC. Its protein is CASSLIAGATYNEQFF.

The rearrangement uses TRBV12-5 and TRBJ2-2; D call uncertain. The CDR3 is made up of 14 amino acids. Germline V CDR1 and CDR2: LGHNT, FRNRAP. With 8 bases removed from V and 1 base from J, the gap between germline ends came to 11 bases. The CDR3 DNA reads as TGTGCTAGTCTAAAAACGGGGAACACCGGGGAGCTGTTTTTT. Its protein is CASLKTGNTGELFF.

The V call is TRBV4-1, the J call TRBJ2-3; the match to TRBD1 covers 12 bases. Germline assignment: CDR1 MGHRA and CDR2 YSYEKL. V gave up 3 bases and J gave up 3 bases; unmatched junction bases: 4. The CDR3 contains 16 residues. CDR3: CASSQEGQGATDTQYF. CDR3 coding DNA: TGCGCCAGCAGCCAGGAGGGACAGGGGGCAACAGATACGCAGTATTTT.

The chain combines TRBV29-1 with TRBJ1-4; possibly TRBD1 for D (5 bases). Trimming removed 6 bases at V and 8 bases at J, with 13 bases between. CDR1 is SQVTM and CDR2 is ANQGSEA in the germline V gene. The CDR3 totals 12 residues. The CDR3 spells CSVRGGGEKLFF. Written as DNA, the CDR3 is TGCAGCGTCCGCGGGGGTGGCGAAAAACTGTTTTTT.

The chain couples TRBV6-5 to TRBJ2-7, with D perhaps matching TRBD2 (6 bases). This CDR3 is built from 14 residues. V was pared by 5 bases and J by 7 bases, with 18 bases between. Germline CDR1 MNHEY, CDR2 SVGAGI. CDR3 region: CASSPSRGYGEQYV. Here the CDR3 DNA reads TGTGCCAGCAGTCCCTCCCGGGGGTATGGGGAGCAGTACGTC.

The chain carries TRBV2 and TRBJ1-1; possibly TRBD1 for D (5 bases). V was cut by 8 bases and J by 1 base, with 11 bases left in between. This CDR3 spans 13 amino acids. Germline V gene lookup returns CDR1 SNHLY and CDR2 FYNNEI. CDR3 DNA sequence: TGTGCCAGCGGGGAGGGGCGGAACACTGAAGCTTTCTTT. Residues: CASGEGRNTEAFF.

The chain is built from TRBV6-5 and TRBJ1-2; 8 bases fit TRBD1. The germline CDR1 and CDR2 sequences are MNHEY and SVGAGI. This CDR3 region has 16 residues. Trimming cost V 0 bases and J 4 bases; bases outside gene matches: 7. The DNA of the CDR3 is TGTGCCAGCAGTTACTCCCGGGCAGGGGGCACCTATGGCTACACCTTC. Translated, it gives CASSYSRAGGTYGYTF.

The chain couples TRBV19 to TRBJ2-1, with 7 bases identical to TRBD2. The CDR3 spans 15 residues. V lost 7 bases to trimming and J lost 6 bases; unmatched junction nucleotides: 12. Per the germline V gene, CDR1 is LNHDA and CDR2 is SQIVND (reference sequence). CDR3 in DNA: TGTGCCAGTACCCCGCTCGCTAGCGGAGTCAATGAGCAGTTCTTC. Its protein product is CASTPLASGVNEQFF.

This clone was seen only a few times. The CDR3 region has the DNA TGTGCCAGCAGTTACCAGGGTTCGAATTCACCCCTCCACTTT. Its translation: CASSYQGSNSPLHF. The rearrangement links TRBV6-5 to TRBJ1-6; TRBD1 might be the D (5 bases). The CDR3 sequence is 14 residues long. Germline lookup yields CDR1 MNHEY and CDR2 SVGAGI. Between the trimmed V and J ends, which lost 2 bases and 7 bases, there was a span of 9 bases.

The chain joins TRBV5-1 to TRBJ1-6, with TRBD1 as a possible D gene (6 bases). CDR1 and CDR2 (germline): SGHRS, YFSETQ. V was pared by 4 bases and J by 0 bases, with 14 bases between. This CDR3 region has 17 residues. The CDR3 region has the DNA TGCGCCAGCAGCGAAGACAGGTTGAGCTCCTATAATTCACCCCTCCACTTT. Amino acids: CASSEDRLSSYNSPLHF.

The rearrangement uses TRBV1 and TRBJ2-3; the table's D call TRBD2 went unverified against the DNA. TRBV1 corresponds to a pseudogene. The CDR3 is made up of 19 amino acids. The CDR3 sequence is CTSSQITSGESPSTDTQYF. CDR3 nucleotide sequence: TGCACCAGCAGCCAAATCACTAGCGGGGAGTCGCCTAGCACAGATACGCAGTATTTT.

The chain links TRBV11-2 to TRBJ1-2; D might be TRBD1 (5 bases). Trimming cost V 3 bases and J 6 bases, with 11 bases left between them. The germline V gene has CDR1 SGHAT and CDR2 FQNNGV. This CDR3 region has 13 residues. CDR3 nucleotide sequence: TGTGCCAGCAGCTTTGACAGCACACATGGCTACACCTTC. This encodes CASSFDSTHGYTF.

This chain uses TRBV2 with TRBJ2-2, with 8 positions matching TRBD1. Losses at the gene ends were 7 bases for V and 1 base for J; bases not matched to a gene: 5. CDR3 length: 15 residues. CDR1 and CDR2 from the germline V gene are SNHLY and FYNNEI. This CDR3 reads CASIKDRENTGELFF. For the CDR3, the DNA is TGTGCCAGCATTAAGGACAGGGAGAACACCGGGGAGCTGTTTTTT. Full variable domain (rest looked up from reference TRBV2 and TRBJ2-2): EPEVTQTPSHQVTQMGQEVILRCVPISNHLYFYWYRQILGQKVEFLVSFYNNEISEKSEIFDDQFSVERPDGSNFTLKIRSTKLEDSAMYFCASIKDRENTGELFFGEGSRLTVL.

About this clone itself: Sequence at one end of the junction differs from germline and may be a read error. CDR3 sequence (DNA): TGTGCCAGCAGCGGAAGACGGGGGGGTTTT. Amino acid sequence: CASSGRRGGF. J is TRBJ1-1 and V is TRBV9, with D perhaps matching TRBD1 (5 bases). Germline CDR1 SGDLS, CDR2 YYNGEE. The CDR3 covers 10 residues. The full variable domain, completed using reference TRBV9 and TRBJ1-1, is DSGVTQTPKHLITATGQRVTLRCSPRSGDLSVYWYQQSLDQGLQFLIQYYNGEERAKGNILERFSAQQFPDLHSELNLSSLELGDSALYFCASSGRRGGFGQGTRLTVV.

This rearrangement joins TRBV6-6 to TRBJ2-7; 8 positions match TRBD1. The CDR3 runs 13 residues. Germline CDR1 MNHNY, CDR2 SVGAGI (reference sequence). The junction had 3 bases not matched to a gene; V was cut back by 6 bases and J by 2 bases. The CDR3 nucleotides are TGTGCCAGCAGACAGGGGGGCCCCTACGAGCAGTACTTC. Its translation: CASRQGGPYEQYF.

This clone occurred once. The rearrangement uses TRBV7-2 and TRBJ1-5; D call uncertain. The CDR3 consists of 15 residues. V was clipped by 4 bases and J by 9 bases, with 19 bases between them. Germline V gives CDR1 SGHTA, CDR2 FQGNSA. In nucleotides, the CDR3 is TGTGCCAGCAGCTCACAGTTCCCGGAAGGATGGCCCCAGCATTTT. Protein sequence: CASSSQFPEGWPQHF.

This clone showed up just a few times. The DNA for the CDR3 is TGTGCCAGCAGCTTAATCAATCAGCCCCAGCATTTT. Protein product: CASSLINQPQHF. V gene TRBV6-6 combines with J gene TRBJ1-5; D is unresolved. The CDR3 covers 12 residues. Germline CDR1 is MNHNY and CDR2 is SVGAGI (reference sequence). Trimming took off 6 bases at V and 3 bases at J, with 6 bases between the two ends.

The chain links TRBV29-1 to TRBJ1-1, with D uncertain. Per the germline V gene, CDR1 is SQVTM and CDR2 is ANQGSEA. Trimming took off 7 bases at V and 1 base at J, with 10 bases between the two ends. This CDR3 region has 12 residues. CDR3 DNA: TGCAGCGCAATGCGGGGGAACACTGAAGCTTTCTTT. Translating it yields CSAMRGNTEAFF.

CDR3 residues: CASSFGTSGSYEQYV. The CDR3 nucleotides are TGTGCCAGCAGCTTTGGGACTAGCGGCTCCTACGAGCAGTACGTC. This chain joins TRBV6-5 and TRBJ2-7; the match to TRBD2 covers 11 bases. The CDR3 spans 15 residues. Germline loops: CDR1 MNHEY, CDR2 SVGAGI. V shed 6 bases, J shed 0 bases, and the junction held 4 bases outside the gene matches.

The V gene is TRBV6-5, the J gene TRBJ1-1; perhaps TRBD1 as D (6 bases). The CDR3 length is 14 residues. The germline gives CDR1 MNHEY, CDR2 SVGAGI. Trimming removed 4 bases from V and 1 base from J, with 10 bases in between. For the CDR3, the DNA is TGTGCCAGCAGTTCGCCGGACAGGAACACTGAAGCTTTCTTT. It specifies CASSSPDRNTEAFF.

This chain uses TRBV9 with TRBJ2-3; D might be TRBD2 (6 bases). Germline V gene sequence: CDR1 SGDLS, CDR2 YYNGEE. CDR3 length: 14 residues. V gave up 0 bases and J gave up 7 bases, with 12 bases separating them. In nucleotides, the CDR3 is TGTGCCAGCAGCGTAGGAGGCGCGGGAAATACGCAGTATTTT. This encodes CASSVGGAGNTQYF.